The 23 T cell receptor beta chains given below trace back to one sample, sequenced in a study of blood T cell repertoires in COVID-19. Method: immunoSEQ multiplex PCR; TCRdb's copy keeps in-frame clones and lacks some. The sample lists hundreds of thousands of clones; 88% were seen once. Sequenced sample: PBMCs or T cells enriched from blood (not recorded which). These receptors originate from a woman aged 45 to 65 who had recovered from COVID-19.

This clone was counted only a few times. The chain has TRBV7-3 and TRBJ1-6, with D tentatively TRBD1 (5 bases). V was trimmed by 4 bases and J by 4 bases, leaving 8 bases between them. CDR3 length equals 14 residues. Germline CDR1 is SGHTA and CDR2 is FQGTGA. This chain's CDR3 is CASSSGTYNSPLHF. In DNA, the CDR3 is TGTGCCAGCAGCTCCGGGACTTATAATTCACCCCTCCACTTT.

The V gene is TRBV4-2, the J gene TRBJ2-3; TRBD2 might be the D (6 bases). CDR1 is LGHNA and CDR2 is YNFKEQ in the germline V gene. Trimming removed 2 bases at V and 2 bases at J, with 14 bases between. This CDR3 contains 16 residues. The CDR3 nucleotides read TGTGCCAGCAGCCAAATCGGTAGCGGTTACACAGATACGCAGTATTTT. Its protein is CASSQIGSGYTDTQYF.

J is TRBJ1-1 and V is TRBV7-2, with 8 bases identical to TRBD1. Germline V lookup: CDR1 SGHTA, CDR2 FQGNSA. This CDR3 is built from 13 residues. V gave up 5 bases and J gave up 4 bases; unmatched junction bases: 3. The DNA of the CDR3 is TGTGCCAGCAGCCTCAGGGGGCTCACTGAAGCTTTCTTT. This sequence encodes CASSLRGLTEAFF.

The chain links TRBV19 to TRBJ1-5, with D uncertain. The CDR3 sequence is 15 residues long. Deletions cut 8 bases from V and 1 base from J, with 15 bases between. Germline lookup yields CDR1 LNHDA and CDR2 SQIVND (reference sequence). CDR3 protein: CASRYQDTSNQPQHF. The CDR3, as DNA: TGTGCCAGTCGGTACCAAGACACGAGCAATCAGCCCCAGCATTTT.

This rearrangement joins TRBV4-3 to TRBJ2-1; the D gene is possibly TRBD2 (6 bases). V was cut by 0 bases and J by 0 bases, with 9 bases left in between. From germline, CDR1 is LGHNA and CDR2 YSLEER. This CDR3 is built from 16 residues. The CDR3 sequence: CASSQDSGTSYNEQFF. For the CDR3, the DNA is TGCGCCAGCAGCCAAGATAGCGGTACCTCCTACAATGAGCAGTTCTTC.

The J gene is TRBJ2-7, the V gene TRBV2; 12 positions agree with TRBD2. J lost 5 bases, V lost 7 bases, and 6 bases had no gene match. The CDR3 extends over 14 amino acids. Germline CDR1 SNHLY, CDR2 FYNNEI. The CDR3 reads CASTRLAGVNEQYF. The DNA for the CDR3 is TGTGCCAGCACCCGACTAGCGGGAGTAAACGAGCAGTACTTC.

The chain employs TRBV2 and TRBJ2-5, with 8 bases fitting TRBD2. Germline assignment: CDR1 SNHLY and CDR2 FYNNEI. The CDR3 length is 14 residues. V shed 6 bases, J shed 5 bases, and the junction held 8 bases outside the gene matches. The CDR3 sequence is CASSLGLAIETQYF. The CDR3 coding sequence is TGTGCCAGCAGCCTTGGACTAGCAATTGAGACCCAGTACTTC. The full variable domain, with the rest looked up from reference TRBV2 and TRBJ2-5, is EPEVTQTPSHQVTQMGQEVILRCVPISNHLYFYWYRQILGQKVEFLVSFYNNEISEKSEIFDDQFSVERPDGSNFTLKIRSTKLEDSAMYFCASSLGLAIETQYFGPGTRLLVL.

Regarding this clone: This specimen includes other DNA sequences encoding the same CDR3. The chain couples TRBV5-8 to TRBJ1-2; 8 nucleotides line up with TRBD1. Germline V gene sequence: CDR1 SGHTS, CDR2 YDEGEE. The V and J ends lost 5 bases and 5 bases, in that order; junction bases with no gene match: 5. The CDR3 extends over 13 amino acids. The CDR3 reads CASSSDRVYGYTF. CDR3 nucleotides: TGTGCCAGCAGTTCGGACAGGGTTTATGGCTACACCTTC.

CDR3 nucleotides: TGTGCCAGCTCACCAACGGGAGCGGTTCAGCCCCAGCATTTT. As protein: CASSPTGAVQPQHF. The chain has TRBV18 and TRBJ1-5, with D unresolved. Trimming removed 2 bases at V and 6 bases at J, with 11 bases between. Germline V CDR1 and CDR2: KGHSH, LQKENI. This CDR3 region has 14 residues.

The CDR3 bases are TGTGCCAGTAGTATGACAGACTCTCAGCCCCAGCATTTT. Its protein is CASSMTDSQPQHF. The chain joins TRBV19 to TRBJ1-5; D may be TRBD1 (5 bases). Germline loops: CDR1 LNHDA, CDR2 SQIVND (reference sequence). This CDR3 region has 13 residues. V was shortened by 3 bases and J by 6 bases, with 9 bases between the two germline ends.

The chain joins TRBV7-9 to TRBJ2-1, with 7 nucleotides matching TRBD2. There are 15 residues in the CDR3. Germline loops: CDR1 SEHNR, CDR2 FQNEAQ (reference sequence). V dropped 0 bases and J dropped 7; count of bases not matched to a gene: 6. DNA of the CDR3: TGTGCCAGCAGCTTAGCTGGGAGGGCCGGAAATGAGCAGTTCTTC. This codes for CASSLAGRAGNEQFF.

The chain couples TRBV7-2 to TRBJ2-1, with TRBD2 identical over 14 bases. Germline V gene data show CDR1 as SGHTA and CDR2 as FQGNSA. This CDR3 contains 15 residues. The J segment lost 9 bases and the V segment lost 5 bases, leaving 6 bases of the junction unmatched. The CDR3 coding sequence is TGTGCCAGCAGCCCGGGACTAGCGGGAGTTGGTGAGCAGTTCTTC. It specifies CASSPGLAGVGEQFF.

The rearrangement uses TRBV7-9 and TRBJ1-6; 9 nucleotides agree with TRBD1. Germline CDR1 is SEHNR and CDR2 is FQNEAQ (reference sequence). The CDR3 is 17 residues long. V shed 4 bases and J 7 bases; nucleotides not matched to a gene: 11. The CDR3 DNA is TGTGCCAGCAGCTACCGCATGGGACAGGGCTCCAATTCACCCCTCCACTTT. Protein product: CASSYRMGQGSNSPLHF.

The rearrangement joins TRBV19 to TRBJ2-5; 7 nucleotides line up with TRBD2. After removal of 3 bases from V and 5 bases from J, the junction contained 12 bases not matched to a gene. The CDR3 spans 16 residues. From germline, CDR1 is LNHDA and CDR2 SQIVND (reference sequence). The CDR3 sequence is CASSIWFPGRSETQYF. The CDR3 DNA follows: TGTGCCAGTAGTATTTGGTTTCCCGGGAGGTCGGAGACCCAGTACTTC. Combining the CDR3 with reference TRBV19 and TRBJ2-5 gives the whole variable domain DGGITQSPKYLFRKEGQNVTLSCEQNLNHDAMYWYRQDPGQGLRLIYYSQIVNDFQKGDIAEGYSVSREKKESFPLTVTSAQKNPTAFYLCASSIWFPGRSETQYFGPGTRLLVL.

The chain combines TRBV19 with TRBJ2-5, with a possible D match to TRBD2 (6 bases). The CDR3 spans 14 residues. Trimming left V 3 bases short and J 5 bases short, with 13 bases between. Germline assignment: CDR1 LNHDA and CDR2 SQIVND (reference sequence). The CDR3 DNA is TGTGCCAGTAGTATGGCGGGAAAGAAGGAGACCCAGTACTTC. It codes for CASSMAGKKETQYF.

This clone appeared a few times. V gene TRBV2 combines with J gene TRBJ1-6, with D perhaps TRBD1 (6 bases). V lost 0 bases, J lost 7 bases, and 10 bases lay in between. The CDR3 has 15 amino acids. The V gene's germline CDR1 is SNHLY and CDR2 FYNNEI. CDR3 coding DNA: TGTGCCAGCAGTGAAGCGGAAACAGGGAATTCACCCCTCCACTTT. This codes for CASSEAETGNSPLHF.

The CDR3 bases are TGTGCCAGCAGCTTAGGGCGGACAGGGCAGACTGAGCAGTTCTTC. As protein: CASSLGRTGQTEQFF. This chain joins TRBV11-2 and TRBJ2-1; 8 nucleotides agree with TRBD1. The germline V gene has CDR1 SGHAT and CDR2 FQNNGV. CDR3 length equals 15 residues. The junction had 8 bases not matched to a gene; V was cut back by 1 base and J by 9 bases.

The genes are TRBV11-3 and TRBJ1-6; D remains ambiguous. Trimming removed 5 bases at V and 10 bases at J, with 12 bases between. The germline V gene encodes CDR1 SGHNT and CDR2 YENEEA. The CDR3 contains 13 residues. DNA for the CDR3: TGTGCCAGCAGCACCGCCGCGGGGTCACCCCTCCACTTT. This translates into CASSTAAGSPLHF.

The chain joins TRBV5-1 to TRBJ1-1; D is unresolved. V lost 5 bases, J lost 0 bases, and 8 bases lay in between. The CDR3 consists of 13 residues. The germline CDR1 and CDR2 sequences are SGHRS and YFSETQ. Written as DNA, the CDR3 is TGCGCCAGCAGATTCCAATTGAACACTGAAGCTTTCTTT. Translated: CASRFQLNTEAFF.

This clone occurred once. The chain uses TRBV5-5 and TRBJ2-2, with 7 bases aligning to TRBD2. The trim removed 2 bases at V and 4 bases at J, leaving 8 bases unmatched. CDR1 SGHKS and CDR2 YYEKEE come from the germline V gene (reference sequence). The CDR3 spans 16 residues. CDR3 region: CASSFREAGGTGELFF. The DNA of the CDR3 is TGTGCCAGCAGCTTTCGGGAGGCCGGGGGCACCGGGGAGCTGTTTTTT.

The V and J genes are TRBV5-1 and TRBJ2-2; TRBD2 aligns across 14 bases. This CDR3 spans 17 amino acids. Germline V gene lookup returns CDR1 SGHRS and CDR2 YFSETQ. Germline trimming cut 4 bases from V and 9 bases from J; bases unmatched to any gene: 11. The CDR3 DNA reads TGCGCCAGCAGCATAACCGGGACTAGCGGGAGTAATCGGGAGCTGTTTTTT. Its translation is CASSITGTSGSNRELFF.

V is TRBV27 and J is TRBJ2-3; 7 bases line up with TRBD2. V shed 10 bases, J shed 4 bases, and the junction held 14 bases outside the gene matches. The CDR3 loop spans 15 amino acids. Germline CDR1 is MNHEY and CDR2 is SMNVEV (reference sequence). This chain's CDR3 is CATQVGRAGADTQYF. The CDR3 DNA reads TGTGCCACCCAAGTAGGGAGGGCCGGGGCAGATACGCAGTATTTT.

This chain uses TRBV29-1 with TRBJ2-3; unclear D gene. The V gene lost 5 bases and the J gene lost 2 bases, with 11 bases spanning the gap. This CDR3 comprises 13 residues. Per germline, CDR1 SQVTM and CDR2 ANQGSEA. CDR3 sequence (DNA): TGCAGCGTTCTCATACAGACCACAGATACGCAGTATTTT. It translates to CSVLIQTTDTQYF.